The T cell receptor (beta chain) under discussion was sequenced for a study of T cells after yellow fever vaccination. About this clonotype: The antigen remains unidentified.

CDR3 length equals 19 residues. TCRdb called the 5' RACE reads again in MiXCR, with one record for every CDR3 protein. The sample contains 250,000 to 300,000 distinct CDR3 sequences, 13% of which appear only once. Study results and limitations: Weaker overall, the secondary response nonetheless peaked faster (day 5 versus 15). Subsequent booster samples again held most clones from primary vaccination (roughly 95% CD4, just under 90% CD8). Abundant bulk-population clonotypes could contaminate the FACS-sorted repertoires.

The rearrangement joins TRBV21-1 to TRBJ2-7; TRBD2, the table's D call, lacks a check against the DNA. TRBV21-1 is labeled a pseudogene. The clonotype was recovered from a man aged 25 to 40 who received the YFV17D yellow fever vaccine. The specimen was CD4+ T cells sorted from PBMCs, collected 45 days after the yellow fever booster vaccination. The CDR3 region has the DNA TGTGCCAGCAGCACTTATAGCACCACAACTAGCGGGAGGACCCACGAGCAGTACTTC. Amino acids: CASSTYSTTTSGRTHEQYF.